The clone carrying this TCR beta chain was detected many times. TCRdb fed the RT-PCR reads into MiXCR, producing one record per CDR3 protein. This table has about a million distinct CDR3 sequences, more than 15% appearing once. These data belong to a study of patients and donors after allogeneic stem cell transplantation. V lost 5 bases, J lost 1 base, and 14 bases lay in between. This CDR3 has 15 residues. Specimen: blood, either unsorted or a sorted T cell fraction (not recorded which). The chain uses TRBV12-3 or TRBV12-4 and TRBJ1-2; D uncertain. The receptor was derived from a human donor who was either an allogeneic HSCT recipient or a stem cell or donor lymphocyte infusion donor (not recorded which). It is not recorded whose cells these are; they may come from a transplant donor. The CDR3: CASSPHHRDNYGYTF. CDR3 DNA sequence: TGTGCCAGCAGTCCACACCATCGGGATAACTATGGCTACACCTTC.